A selection of T cell receptor beta chains follows, all from one sample in a study of T cell repertoires in ileal Crohn's disease. The method was immunoSEQ multiplex PCR; TCRdb's version includes in-frame clones alone and lacks a portion of them. This sample has 12,000 to 15,000 clones, with under 80% found just once. Specimen: ileal tissue. The receptor source for this set is an adult with Crohn's disease. Both conserved end residues are part of each CDR3. The order of the fields is J gene, clone size, D gene, CDR3 length, V gene, CDR3 protein, CDR3 DNA. A D gene is named only where the DNA matches it firmly. Size values are once, few and many counts, or a class for expanded clones, and some rows have none.

j_call: TRBJ1-2
clone_size: NA
d_call: NA
cdr3_length: 16
v_call: TRBV29-1
cdr3_aa: CSVEAPGEPPSYGYTF
cdr3_nt: TGCAGCGTTGAAGCCCCGGGAGAGCCCCCCTCCTATGGCTACACCTTC

j_call: TRBJ1-2
clone_size: once
d_call: NA
cdr3_length: 13
v_call: TRBV7-2
cdr3_aa: CASSRDGQDGYTF
cdr3_nt: TGTGCCAGCAGCAGGGACGGTCAGGATGGCTACACCTTC

j_call: TRBJ2-7
clone_size: once
d_call: NA
cdr3_length: 14
v_call: TRBV18
cdr3_aa: CASSPTGWDYEQYF
cdr3_nt: TGTGCCAGCTCGCCCACTGGGTGGGACTACGAGCAGTACTTC

j_call: TRBJ1-1
clone_size: NA
d_call: TRBD1
cdr3_length: 12
v_call: TRBV30
cdr3_aa: CAWASGGTEAFF
cdr3_nt: TGTGCCTGGGCATCAGGGGGTACTGAAGCTTTCTTT

j_call: TRBJ1-1
clone_size: NA
d_call: NA
cdr3_length: 14
v_call: TRBV4-2
cdr3_aa: CASSLAVGSTRAFF
cdr3_nt: TGTGCCAGCAGCTTGGCTGTTGGCAGCACGAGAGCTTTCTTT

j_call: TRBJ1-3
clone_size: NA
d_call: NA
cdr3_length: 16
v_call: TRBV6-4
cdr3_aa: CASSDSHRVDGNTIYF
cdr3_nt: TGTGCCAGCAGTGACAGTCACAGGGTGGACGGAAACACCATATATTTT

j_call: TRBJ1-4
clone_size: NA
d_call: NA
cdr3_length: 16
v_call: TRBV7-9
cdr3_aa: CASSLALLATNEKLFF
cdr3_nt: TGTGCCAGCAGCTTAGCATTACTGGCAACTAATGAAAAACTGTTTTTT

j_call: TRBJ2-1
clone_size: NA
d_call: TRBD2
cdr3_length: 17
v_call: TRBV10-3
cdr3_aa: CAISESRGLALRNEQFF
cdr3_nt: TGTGCCATCAGTGAGTCCCGGGGACTAGCGTTGAGGAATGAGCAGTTCTTC

j_call: TRBJ1-3
clone_size: NA
d_call: NA
cdr3_length: 13
v_call: TRBV18
cdr3_aa: CASSLEQGHTIYF
cdr3_nt: TGTGCCAGCTCACTAGAACAGGGACACACCATATATTTT

j_call: TRBJ1-5
clone_size: NA
d_call: NA
cdr3_length: 16
v_call: TRBV7-9
cdr3_aa: CASSLGSPQSDQPQHF
cdr3_nt: TGTGCCAGCAGCTTAGGCTCCCCTCAGAGCGATCAGCCCCAGCATTTT

j_call: TRBJ2-7
clone_size: NA
d_call: NA
cdr3_length: 15
v_call: TRBV21-1
cdr3_aa: CASLASRTERREQYF
cdr3_nt: TGTGCCAGCTTAGCCAGCAGGACAGAAAGGCGCGAGCAGTACTTC

j_call: TRBJ1-2
clone_size: few
d_call: NA
cdr3_length: 13
v_call: TRBV12-5
cdr3_aa: CASGFGTPYGYTF
cdr3_nt: TGTGCTAGTGGTTTCGGGACACCTTATGGCTACACCTTC

j_call: TRBJ2-7
clone_size: few
d_call: TRBD2
cdr3_length: 12
v_call: TRBV6-5
cdr3_aa: CASGTTSYEQYF
cdr3_nt: TGTGCCAGCGGGACTACCTCCTACGAGCAGTACTTC

j_call: TRBJ1-1
clone_size: NA
d_call: NA
cdr3_length: 16
v_call: TRBV5-4
cdr3_aa: CASSLDGFQGYTEAFF
cdr3_nt: TGTGCCAGCAGCTTGGACGGGTTCCAGGGGTACACTGAAGCTTTCTTT